The clone carrying this T cell receptor beta chain was seen just once. The record originates from a study of blood T cell repertoires in COVID-19. In the study overall: COVID-19 samples collected from the United States, Italy and Spain covered acute and convalescent phases.

Those enrolled in Seattle joined during active infection and were followed longitudinally afterward. How the authors handled the data: Scientists estimated how many nucleated cells there were by amplifying reference gene primers. Here immunoSEQ multiplex PCR was the method, and the copy in TCRdb shows in-frame clones only, minus some. That table supplies the V and J calls and clone size; D and trimming were determined from the DNA. The table shows 50,000 to 80,000 clones, with roughly 80% occurring only once. The CDR3 has 11 residues. Germline CDR1 reads LGHNT; CDR2 reads FRNRAP. V was pared by 2 bases and J by 7 bases, with 4 bases between.

This chain joins TRBV12-5 and TRBJ2-3; the D is unclear. The source of this sequence is a man in his 60s with COVID-19, enrolled during active disease. Sequenced sample: peripheral blood. CDR3: CASGLPYTQYF. The CDR3 nucleotides read TGTGCTAGTGGTTTGCCATATACGCAGTATTTT.